This T cell receptor beta chain appears in the sequencing data of a study of blood T cell repertoires in COVID-19. Study background: Samples of COVID-19 (acute and convalescent) were obtained from the United States, Italy and Spain.

Authors' analysis steps: Using reference gene primer amplification, nucleated cell counts were estimated. Sequencing was performed with immunoSEQ multiplex PCR; in TCRdb, only in-frame clones are kept and a portion is missing. V, J and clone size were drawn from that table, and D and trimming were deduced from the DNA. This repertoire shows 200,000 to 300,000 clones, approximately 86% found once; its top ten account for around 5.1%. Enrolment of Seattle patients took place during active infection, and they were followed longitudinally. The junction had 10 bases not matched to a gene; V was cut back by 3 bases and J by 7 bases. The germline V gene has CDR1 SNHLY and CDR2 FYNNEI. This CDR3 spans 15 amino acids.

The clonotype was recovered from a woman in her fifties or sixties with COVID-19, enrolled during active disease. The chain links TRBV2 to TRBJ2-3, with 7 positions matching TRBD2. Sequencing was carried out using peripheral blood. The CDR3, as DNA: TGTGCCAGCAGTGAGGCGGGAGCTCATGGGTATACGCAGTATTTT. Translating it yields CASSEAGAHGYTQYF.